A selection of T cell receptor beta chains follows, all from one sample in a study of T cell repertoires in cytomegalovirus infection. TCRdb itself ran the reads through MiXCR, one entry per CDR3 protein. The profile shows about a million distinct CDR3 sequences, under 40% of them singletons. These receptors lack a known antigen. The sequences come from cultured CD8+ T cells from PBMCs, collected from culture after CMV antigen stimulation. The receptor source for this set is a human donor in good health (CMV status not recorded). Some clones in this sample may be carry-over from other donors' samples. CDR3s include the opening cysteine and the closing phenylalanine or tryptophan. A D gene is named only where the DNA matches it firmly. Clone size appears in some rows only: once, few, many, or a class for an expanded clone.

v_gene	d_gene	abundance	j_gene	CDR3nt	CDR3aa
TRBV4-3	NA	few	TRBJ2-3	TGCGCCAGCAGCCAAGAAGGCGACCTGCACGATACGCAGTATTTT	CASSQEGDLHDTQYF
TRBV20-1	NA	once	TRBJ1-2	TGCAGTGCTAGAGATTTCGGCAGCAAGGGGGGGTCTTCGCTAAGGGTGGGCTACACCTTC	CSARDFGSKGGSSLRVGYTF
TRBV9	NA	NA	TRBJ1-2	TGTGCCAGCAGCGCCGACAACGCCCCGAGAGGCTACACCTTC	CASSADNAPRGYTF
TRBV20-1	TRBD1	NA	TRBJ1-4	TGCAGTGCTAGAGAACGGGACAGGCGAACTAATGAAAAACTGTTTTTT	CSARERDRRTNEKLFF
TRBV5-1	NA	NA	TRBJ2-1	TGCGCCAGCAGACCCCCCGGGGACGGGAGTAATGAGCAGTTCTTC	CASRPPGDGSNEQFF
TRBV5-5	TRBD2	NA	TRBJ2-5	TGTGCCAGCAGCTCCGGGACTAGTTACGAGACCCAGTACTTC	CASSSGTSYETQYF
TRBV2	TRBD2	once	TRBJ2-1	TGTGCCTTCGGGGGGGGGGGCCTTAAGCGATACAATGAGCAGTTCTTC	CAFGGGGLKRYNEQFF
TRBV6-1	TRBD2	many	TRBJ2-1	TGTGCCAGCAGTTTTACTAGCGTGCAAAGCTCCTACAATGAGCAGTTCTTC	CASSFTSVQSSYNEQFF
TRBV6-2/TRBV6-3	NA	NA	TRBJ1-1	TGTGCCAGCAACATTGGCCGAGGGAACACTGAAGCTTTCTTT	CASNIGRGNTEAFF
TRBV9	NA	NA	TRBJ1-3	TGTGCCAGCAGGGGCCAGGCTGACTCTGGAAACACCATATATTTT	CASRGQADSGNTIYF
TRBV7-3	TRBD1	once	TRBJ1-2	TGTGCCAGCAGCCCGAGACAGGGGGGACTTCCTGGCTACACCTTC	CASSPRQGGLPGYTF
TRBV10-3	NA	few	TRBJ2-2	TGTGCCATCAGTGTAGGGATTCGAGACACCGGGGAGCTGTTTTTT	CAISVGIRDTGELFF
TRBV27	NA	few	TRBJ2-3	TGTGCCAGCAGTTCTCGTGGACTTTCGACTAGCACAGATACGCAGTATTTT	CASSSRGLSTSTDTQYF
TRBV7-2	TRBD2	many	TRBJ2-3	TGTGCCAGCAGCTCTAGCGGGACGAGGGGAAATACGCAGTATTTT	CASSSSGTRGNTQYF
TRBV29-1	NA	once	TRBJ2-1	TGCAGCGTGGGGGCGTTCTACAATGAGCAGTTCTTC	CSVGAFYNEQFF
TRBV19	NA	few	TRBJ2-2	TGTGCCAGTAGCCTGGGGTGGGTCGCGAACACCGGGGAGCTGTTTTTT	CASSLGWVANTGELFF
TRBV19	NA	NA	TRBJ1-1	TGTGCCAGTAATACCTTCCCTCTGAACACTGAAGCTTTCTTT	CASNTFPLNTEAFF